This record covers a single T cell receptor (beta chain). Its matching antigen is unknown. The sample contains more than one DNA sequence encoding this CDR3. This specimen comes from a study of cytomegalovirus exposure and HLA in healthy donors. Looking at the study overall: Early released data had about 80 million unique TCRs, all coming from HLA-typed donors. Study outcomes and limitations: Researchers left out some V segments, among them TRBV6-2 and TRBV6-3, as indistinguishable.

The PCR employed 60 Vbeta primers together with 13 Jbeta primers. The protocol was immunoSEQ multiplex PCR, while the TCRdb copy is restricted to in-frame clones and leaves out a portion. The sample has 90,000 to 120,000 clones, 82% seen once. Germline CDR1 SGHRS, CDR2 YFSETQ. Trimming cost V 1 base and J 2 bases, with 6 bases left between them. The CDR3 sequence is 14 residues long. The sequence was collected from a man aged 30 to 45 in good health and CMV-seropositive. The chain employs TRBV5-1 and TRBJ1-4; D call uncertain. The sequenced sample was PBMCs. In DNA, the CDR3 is TGCGCCAGCAGCTTGAGAGGGACTAATGAAAAACTGTTTTTT. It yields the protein CASSLRGTNEKLFF.